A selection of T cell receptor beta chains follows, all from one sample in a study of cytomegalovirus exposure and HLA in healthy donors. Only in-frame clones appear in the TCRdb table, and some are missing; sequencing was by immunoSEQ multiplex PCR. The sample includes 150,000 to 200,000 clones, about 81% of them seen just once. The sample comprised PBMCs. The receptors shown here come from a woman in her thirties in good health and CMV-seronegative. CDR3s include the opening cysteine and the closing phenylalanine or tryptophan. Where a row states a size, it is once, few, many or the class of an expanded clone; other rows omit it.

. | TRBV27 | CASSSPGGDGYEQYF
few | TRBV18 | CASSPGRARDGYTF
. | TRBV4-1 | CARPSERYQPQHF
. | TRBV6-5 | CASSALRSLNEKLFF
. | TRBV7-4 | CASGPWYEQYF
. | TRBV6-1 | CASSYGNEQFF
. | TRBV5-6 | CASSLALDQSGIYNEQFF
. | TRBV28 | CALGTIKNIQYF
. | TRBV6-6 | CASSPPGAEQYF
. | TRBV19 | CASSAFTFPHGYTF
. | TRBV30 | CAWTPPRGLAGDREQFF
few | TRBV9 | CASSPQGQGSGGEKLFF
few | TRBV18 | CASSPSNSNNSPLHF
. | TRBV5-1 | CASREFVASYNEQFF
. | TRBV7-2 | CASSRLGGQSTDTQYF
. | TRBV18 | CASSPPSRGTEAFF
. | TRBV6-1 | CASIEPMRQFF
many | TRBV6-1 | CASSDWTGPNYGYTF
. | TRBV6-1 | CASSDKSMSGVITGELFF
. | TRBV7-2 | CASSLKYSNQPQHF